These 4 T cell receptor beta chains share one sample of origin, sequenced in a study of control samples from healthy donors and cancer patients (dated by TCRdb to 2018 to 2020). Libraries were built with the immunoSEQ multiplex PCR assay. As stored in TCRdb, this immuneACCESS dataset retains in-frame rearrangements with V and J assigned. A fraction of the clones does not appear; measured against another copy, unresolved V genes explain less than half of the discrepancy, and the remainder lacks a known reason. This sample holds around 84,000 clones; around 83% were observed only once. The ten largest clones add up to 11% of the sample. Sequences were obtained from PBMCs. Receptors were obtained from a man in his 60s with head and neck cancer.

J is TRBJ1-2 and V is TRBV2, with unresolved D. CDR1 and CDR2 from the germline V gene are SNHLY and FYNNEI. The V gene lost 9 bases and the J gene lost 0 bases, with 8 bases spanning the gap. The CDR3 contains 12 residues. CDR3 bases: TGTGCCAGGCGCACGGCTAACTATGGCTACACCTTC. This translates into CARRTANYGYTF.

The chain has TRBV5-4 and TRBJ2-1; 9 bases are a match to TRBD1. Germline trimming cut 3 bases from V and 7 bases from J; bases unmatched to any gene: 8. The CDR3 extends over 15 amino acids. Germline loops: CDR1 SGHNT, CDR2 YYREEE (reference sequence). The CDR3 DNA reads TGTGCCAGCAGCTGGCGGGGACAGGGCGTGAATGAGCAGTTCTTC. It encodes CASSWRGQGVNEQFF.

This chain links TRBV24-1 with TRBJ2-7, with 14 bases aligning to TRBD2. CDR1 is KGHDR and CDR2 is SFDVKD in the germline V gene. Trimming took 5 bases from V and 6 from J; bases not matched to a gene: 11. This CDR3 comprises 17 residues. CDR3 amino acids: CATSAAPGLAGAVEQYF. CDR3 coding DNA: TGTGCCACCAGTGCCGCCCCGGGACTAGCGGGAGCCGTCGAGCAGTACTTC.

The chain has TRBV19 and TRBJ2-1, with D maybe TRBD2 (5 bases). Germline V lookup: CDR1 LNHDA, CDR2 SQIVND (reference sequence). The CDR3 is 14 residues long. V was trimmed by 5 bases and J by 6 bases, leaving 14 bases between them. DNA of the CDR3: TGTGCCAGTAGTCCACAACTAGAAAGCAATGAGCAGTTCTTC. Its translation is CASSPQLESNEQFF.